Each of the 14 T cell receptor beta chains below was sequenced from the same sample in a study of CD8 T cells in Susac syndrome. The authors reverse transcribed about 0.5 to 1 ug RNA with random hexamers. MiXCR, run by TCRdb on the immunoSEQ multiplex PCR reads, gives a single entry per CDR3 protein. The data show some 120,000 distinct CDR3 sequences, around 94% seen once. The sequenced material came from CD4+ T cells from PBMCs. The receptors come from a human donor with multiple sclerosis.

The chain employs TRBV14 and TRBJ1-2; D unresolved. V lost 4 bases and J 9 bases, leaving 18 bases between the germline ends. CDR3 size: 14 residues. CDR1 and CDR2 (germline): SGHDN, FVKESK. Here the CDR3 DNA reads TGTGCCAGCAGCCCGTGGACGGAGGCGTTAAGCTACACCTTC. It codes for CASSPWTEALSYTF.

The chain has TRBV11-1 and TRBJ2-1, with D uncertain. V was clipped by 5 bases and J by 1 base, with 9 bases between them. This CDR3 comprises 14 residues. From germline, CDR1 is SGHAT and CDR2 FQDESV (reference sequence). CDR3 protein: CASSPGMSYNEQFF. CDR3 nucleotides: TGTGCCAGCAGCCCTGGGATGTCCTACAATGAGCAGTTCTTC. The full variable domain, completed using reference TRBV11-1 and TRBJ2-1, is EAEVAQSPRYKITEKSQAVAFWCDPISGHATLYWYRQILGQGPELLVQFQDESVVDDSQLPKDRFSAERLKGVDSTLKIQPAELGDSAMYLCASSPGMSYNEQFFGPGTRLTVL.

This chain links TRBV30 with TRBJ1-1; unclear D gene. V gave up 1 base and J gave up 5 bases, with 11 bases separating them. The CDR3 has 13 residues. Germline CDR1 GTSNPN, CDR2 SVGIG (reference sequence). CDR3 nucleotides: TGTGCCTGGAGTGATGCAGGTTGGACTGAAGCTTTCTTT. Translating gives CAWSDAGWTEAFF.

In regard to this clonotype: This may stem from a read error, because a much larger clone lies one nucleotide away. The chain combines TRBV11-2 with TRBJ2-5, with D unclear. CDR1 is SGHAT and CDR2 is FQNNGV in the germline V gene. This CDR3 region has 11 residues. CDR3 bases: TGTGCCAGCAGTTTACAAGGGACCCAGTACTTC. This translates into CASSLQGTQYF.

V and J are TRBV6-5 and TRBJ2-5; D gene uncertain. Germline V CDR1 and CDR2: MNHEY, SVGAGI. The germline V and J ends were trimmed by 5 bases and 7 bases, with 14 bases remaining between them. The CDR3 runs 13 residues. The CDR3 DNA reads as TGTGCCAGCAGTGTTCAGAAGTCTGGGACCCAGTACTTC. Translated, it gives CASSVQKSGTQYF.

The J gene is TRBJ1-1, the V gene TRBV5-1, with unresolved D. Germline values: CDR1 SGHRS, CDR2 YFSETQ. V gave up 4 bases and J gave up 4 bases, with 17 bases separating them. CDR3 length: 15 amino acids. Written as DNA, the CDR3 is TGCGCCAGCAGCACGACACCCCAGAGTCGCACTGAAGCTTTCTTT. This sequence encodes CASSTTPQSRTEAFF.

The CDR3: CASSIRDRGYGYTF. The CDR3 DNA follows: TGCGCCAGCAGCATCCGGGACAGGGGCTATGGCTACACCTTC. The V gene is TRBV5-1, the J gene TRBJ1-2, with 10 bases lining up with TRBD1. V shed 4 bases and J 4 bases; nucleotides not matched to a gene: 4. Germline V gene lookup returns CDR1 SGHRS and CDR2 YFSETQ. CDR3 size: 14 residues.

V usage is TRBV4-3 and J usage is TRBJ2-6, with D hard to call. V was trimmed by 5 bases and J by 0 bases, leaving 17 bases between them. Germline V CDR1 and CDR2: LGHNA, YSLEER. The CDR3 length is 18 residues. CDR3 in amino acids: CASSWAHSHNSGANVLTF. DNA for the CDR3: TGCGCCAGCAGCTGGGCCCATAGTCACAACTCTGGGGCCAACGTCCTGACTTTC.

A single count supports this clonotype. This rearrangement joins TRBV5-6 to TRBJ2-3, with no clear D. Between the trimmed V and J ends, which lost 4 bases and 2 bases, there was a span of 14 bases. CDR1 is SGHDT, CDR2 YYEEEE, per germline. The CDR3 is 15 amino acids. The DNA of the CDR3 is TGTGCCAGCAGCATTGGCCCATCTGCCACAGATACGCAGTATTTT. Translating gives CASSIGPSATDTQYF.

The DNA of the CDR3 is TGTGCCAGCAGGTTACGGGGGGCGATTTACCAGCCCCAGCATTTT. Protein: CASRLRGAIYQPQHF. The V call is TRBV6-1, the J call TRBJ1-5, with a possible D match to TRBD1 (6 bases). The CDR3 has 15 residues. The germline CDR1 and CDR2 sequences are MNHNS and SASEGT. Between the trimmed V and J ends, which lost 6 bases and 7 bases, there was a span of 19 bases.

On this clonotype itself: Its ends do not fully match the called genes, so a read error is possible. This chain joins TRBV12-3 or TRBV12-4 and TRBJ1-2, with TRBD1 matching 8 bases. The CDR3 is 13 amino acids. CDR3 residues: CASSLEDRVGYTF. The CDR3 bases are TGTGCCAGCAGCTTAGAGGACAGGGTAGGCTACACCTTC.

In DNA form, the CDR3 reads TGTGCCAGCAGCTTCAACGGGAATTTGAACACTGAAGCTTTCTTT. Its translation is CASSFNGNLNTEAFF. The J gene is TRBJ1-1, the V gene TRBV7-2, with D hard to call. Germline V CDR1 and CDR2: SGHTA, FQGNSA. Trimming removed 3 bases at V and 0 bases at J, with 11 bases between. This CDR3 is built from 15 residues.

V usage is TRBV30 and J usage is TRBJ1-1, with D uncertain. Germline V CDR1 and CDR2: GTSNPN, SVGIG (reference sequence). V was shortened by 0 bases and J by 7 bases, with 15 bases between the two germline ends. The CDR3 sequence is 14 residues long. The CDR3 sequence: CAWSVKGLWGEAFF. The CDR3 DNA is TGTGCCTGGAGTGTAAAAGGCCTTTGGGGTGAAGCTTTCTTT.

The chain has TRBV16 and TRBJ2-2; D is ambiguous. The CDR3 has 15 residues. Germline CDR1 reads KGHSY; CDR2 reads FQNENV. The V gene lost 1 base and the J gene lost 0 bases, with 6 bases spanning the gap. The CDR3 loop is CASSQYLANTGELFF. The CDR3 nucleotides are TGTGCCAGCAGCCAATACCTAGCGAACACCGGGGAGCTGTTTTTT.